This T cell receptor beta chain was captured in a study of Tregs in tolerant kidney transplant recipients. Regarding this clone: No antigen is known for it.

The CDR3 covers 16 residues. Only in-frame clones appear in the TCRdb table, and some are missing; sequencing was by immunoSEQ multiplex PCR. The top ten clones hold about 2.2% of a sample with 30,000 to 35,000 clones, roughly four fifths of them seen once. This clonotype was obtained from a human donor in good health. The sample taken for sequencing was Tregs from blood cultured with allogeneic cells. The V and J genes are TRBV21-1 and TRBJ2-1; the table's D call, TRBD2, was not checked against the DNA. TRBV21-1 is flagged as a pseudogene. The CDR3 sequence is CASSKVGPRSYNEQFF. The CDR3 nucleotides are TGTGCCAGCAGCAAAGTCGGTCCCCGCTCCTACAATGAGCAGTTCTTC.